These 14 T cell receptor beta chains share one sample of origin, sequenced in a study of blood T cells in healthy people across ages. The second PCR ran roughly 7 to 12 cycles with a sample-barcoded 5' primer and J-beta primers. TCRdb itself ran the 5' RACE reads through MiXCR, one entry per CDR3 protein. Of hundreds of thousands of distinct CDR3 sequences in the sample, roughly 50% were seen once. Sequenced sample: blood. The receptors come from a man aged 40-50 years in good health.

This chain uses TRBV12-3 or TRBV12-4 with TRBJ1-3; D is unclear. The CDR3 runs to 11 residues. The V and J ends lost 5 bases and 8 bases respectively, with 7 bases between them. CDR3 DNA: TGTGCCAGCAGTAAAACTGACACCATATATTTT. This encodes CASSKTDTIYF.

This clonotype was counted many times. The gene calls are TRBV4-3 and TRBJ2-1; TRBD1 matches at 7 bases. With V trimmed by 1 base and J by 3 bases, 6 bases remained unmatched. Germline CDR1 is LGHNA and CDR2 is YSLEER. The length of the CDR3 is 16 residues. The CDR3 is CASSQGSTGIYNEQFF. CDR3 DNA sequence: TGCGCCAGCAGCCAAGGTTCGACAGGGATCTACAATGAGCAGTTCTTC.

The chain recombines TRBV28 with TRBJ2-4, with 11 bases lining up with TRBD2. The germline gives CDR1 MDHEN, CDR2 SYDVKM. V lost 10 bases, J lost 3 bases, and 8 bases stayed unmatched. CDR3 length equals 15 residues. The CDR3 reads CATRSGREHKNIQYF. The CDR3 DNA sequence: TGTGCCACCCGTAGCGGGAGGGAACACAAAAACATTCAGTACTTC.

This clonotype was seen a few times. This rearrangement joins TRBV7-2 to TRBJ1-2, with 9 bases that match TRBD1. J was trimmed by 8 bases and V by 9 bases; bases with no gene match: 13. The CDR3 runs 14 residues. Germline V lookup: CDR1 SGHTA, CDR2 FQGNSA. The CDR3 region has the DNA TGTGCCAGTCTCCGGGACAGGGTCGCGGGGGGCTACACCTTC. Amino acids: CASLRDRVAGGYTF.

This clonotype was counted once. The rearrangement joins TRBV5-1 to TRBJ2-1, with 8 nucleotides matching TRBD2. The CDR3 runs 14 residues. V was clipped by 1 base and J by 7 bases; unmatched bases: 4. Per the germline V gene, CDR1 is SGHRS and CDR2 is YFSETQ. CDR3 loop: CASSLQRELNEQFF. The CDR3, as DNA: TGCGCCAGCAGCTTGCAGCGGGAGTTGAATGAGCAGTTCTTC.

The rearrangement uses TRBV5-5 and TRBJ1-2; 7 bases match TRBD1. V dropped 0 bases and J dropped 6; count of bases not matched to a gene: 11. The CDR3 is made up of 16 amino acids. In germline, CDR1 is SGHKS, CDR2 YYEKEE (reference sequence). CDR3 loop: CASSLETGVIRDGYTF. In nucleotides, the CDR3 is TGTGCCAGCAGCTTGGAAACAGGGGTAATTCGGGATGGCTACACCTTC.

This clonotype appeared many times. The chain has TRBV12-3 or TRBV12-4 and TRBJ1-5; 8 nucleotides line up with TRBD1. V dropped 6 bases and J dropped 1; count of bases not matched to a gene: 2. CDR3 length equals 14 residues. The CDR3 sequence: CASSGDRSNQPQHF. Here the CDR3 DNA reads TGTGCCAGCAGCGGGGACAGGAGCAATCAGCCCCAGCATTTT.

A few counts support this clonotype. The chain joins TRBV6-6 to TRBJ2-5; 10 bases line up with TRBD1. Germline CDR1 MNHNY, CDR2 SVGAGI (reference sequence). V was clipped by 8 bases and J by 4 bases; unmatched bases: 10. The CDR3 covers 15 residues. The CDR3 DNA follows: TGTGCCAGCCACCCCGGGACAGGGGTAGGAGAGACCCAGTACTTC. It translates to CASHPGTGVGETQYF.

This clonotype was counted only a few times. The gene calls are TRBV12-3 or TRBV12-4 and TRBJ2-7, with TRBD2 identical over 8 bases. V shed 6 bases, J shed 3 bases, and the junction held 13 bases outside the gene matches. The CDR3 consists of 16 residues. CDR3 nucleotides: TGTGCCAGCAGCAAAGGAGCGGGAGTCGTGGGCTACGAGCAGTACTTC. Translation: CASSKGAGVVGYEQYF.

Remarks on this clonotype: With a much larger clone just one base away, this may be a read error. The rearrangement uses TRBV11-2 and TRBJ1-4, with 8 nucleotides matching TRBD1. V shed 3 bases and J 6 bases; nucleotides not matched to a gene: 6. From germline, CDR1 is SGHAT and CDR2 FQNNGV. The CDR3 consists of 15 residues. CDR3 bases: TGTGCCAGCAGCTTCCAGGGGGCATCTGATGAAAAACTGTTTTTT. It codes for CASSFQGASDEKLFF.

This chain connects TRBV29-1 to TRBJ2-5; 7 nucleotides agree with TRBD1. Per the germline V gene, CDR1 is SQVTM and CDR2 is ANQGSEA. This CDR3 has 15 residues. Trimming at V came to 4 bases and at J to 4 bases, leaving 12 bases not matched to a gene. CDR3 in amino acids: CSVVWVTGYGETQYF. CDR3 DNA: TGCAGCGTTGTTTGGGTGACAGGGTACGGAGAGACCCAGTACTTC. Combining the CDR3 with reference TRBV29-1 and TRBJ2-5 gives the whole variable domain SAVISQKPSRDICQRGTSLTIQCQVDSQVTMMFWYRQQPGQSLTLIATANQGSEATYESGFVIDKFPISRPNLTFSTLTVSNMSPEDSSIYLCSVVWVTGYGETQYFGPGTRLLVL.

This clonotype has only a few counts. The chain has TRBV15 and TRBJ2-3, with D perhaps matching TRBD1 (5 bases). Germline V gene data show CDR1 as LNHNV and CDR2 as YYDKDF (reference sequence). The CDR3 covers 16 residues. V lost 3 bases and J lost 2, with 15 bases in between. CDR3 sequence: CATSSLWGGYTDTQYF. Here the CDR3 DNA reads TGTGCCACCAGCAGTCTATGGGGCGGATACACAGATACGCAGTATTTT.

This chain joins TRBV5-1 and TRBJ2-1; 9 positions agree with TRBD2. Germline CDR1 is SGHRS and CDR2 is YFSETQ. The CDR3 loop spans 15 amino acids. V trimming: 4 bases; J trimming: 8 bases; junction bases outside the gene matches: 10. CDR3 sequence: CASSPQRGAMHEQFF. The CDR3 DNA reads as TGCGCCAGCAGCCCTCAGCGGGGGGCCATGCATGAGCAGTTCTTC.

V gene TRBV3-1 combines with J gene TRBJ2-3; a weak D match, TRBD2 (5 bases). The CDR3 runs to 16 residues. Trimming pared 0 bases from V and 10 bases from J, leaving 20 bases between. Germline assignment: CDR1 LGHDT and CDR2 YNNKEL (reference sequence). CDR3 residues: CASSQDNVGIAEAQYF. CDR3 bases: TGTGCCAGCAGCCAAGATAATGTAGGGATTGCGGAGGCGCAGTATTTT.